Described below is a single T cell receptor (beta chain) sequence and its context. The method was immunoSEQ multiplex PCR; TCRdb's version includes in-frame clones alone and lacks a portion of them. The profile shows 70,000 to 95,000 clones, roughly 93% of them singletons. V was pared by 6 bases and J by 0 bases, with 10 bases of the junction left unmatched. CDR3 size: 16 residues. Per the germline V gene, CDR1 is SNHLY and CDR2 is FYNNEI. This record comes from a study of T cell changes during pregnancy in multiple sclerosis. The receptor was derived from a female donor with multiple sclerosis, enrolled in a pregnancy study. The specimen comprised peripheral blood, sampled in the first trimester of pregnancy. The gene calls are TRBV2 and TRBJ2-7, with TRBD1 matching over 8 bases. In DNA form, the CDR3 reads TGTGCCAGCAGGCGGAACAGACAGGGGTCCTCCTACGAGCAGTACTTC. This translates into CASRRNRQGSSYEQYF.